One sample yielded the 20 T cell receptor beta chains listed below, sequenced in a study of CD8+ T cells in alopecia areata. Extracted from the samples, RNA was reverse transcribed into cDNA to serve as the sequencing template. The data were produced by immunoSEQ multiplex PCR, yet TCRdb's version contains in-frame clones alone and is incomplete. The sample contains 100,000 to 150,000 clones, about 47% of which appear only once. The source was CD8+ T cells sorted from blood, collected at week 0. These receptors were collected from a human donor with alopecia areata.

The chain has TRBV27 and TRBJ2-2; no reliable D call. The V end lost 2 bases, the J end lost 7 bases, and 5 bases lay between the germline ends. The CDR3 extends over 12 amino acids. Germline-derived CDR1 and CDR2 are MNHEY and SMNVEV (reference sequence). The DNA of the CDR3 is TGTGCCAGCAGTTTAGGGGTCGGGGAGCTGTTTTTT. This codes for CASSLGVGELFF.

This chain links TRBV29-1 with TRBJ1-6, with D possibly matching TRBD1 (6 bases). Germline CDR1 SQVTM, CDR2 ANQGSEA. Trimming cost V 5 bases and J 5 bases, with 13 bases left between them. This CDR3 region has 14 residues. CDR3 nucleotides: TGCAGCGTTAGGAGGGGGACCGATAATTCACCCCTCCACTTT. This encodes CSVRRGTDNSPLHF.

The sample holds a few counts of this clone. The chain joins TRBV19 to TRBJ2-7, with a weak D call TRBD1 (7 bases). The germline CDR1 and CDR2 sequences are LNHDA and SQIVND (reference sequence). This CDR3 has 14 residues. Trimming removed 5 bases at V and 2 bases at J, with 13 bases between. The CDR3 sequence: CASSATGEAYEQYF. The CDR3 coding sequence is TGTGCCAGTAGTGCCACAGGGGAGGCCTACGAGCAGTACTTC.

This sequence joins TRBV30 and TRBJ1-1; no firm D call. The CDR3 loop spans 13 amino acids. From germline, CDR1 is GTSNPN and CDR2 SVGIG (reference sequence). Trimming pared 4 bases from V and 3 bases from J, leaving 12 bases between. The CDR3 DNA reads TGTGCCTGGACCGTAGACACAGACACTGAAGCTTTCTTT. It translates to CAWTVDTDTEAFF.

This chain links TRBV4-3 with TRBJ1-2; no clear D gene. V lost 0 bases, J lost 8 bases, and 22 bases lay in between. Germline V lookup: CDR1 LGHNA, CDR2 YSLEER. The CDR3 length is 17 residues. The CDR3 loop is CASSQDIQDHLLVGYTF. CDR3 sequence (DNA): TGCGCCAGCAGCCAAGATATTCAGGACCACCTTTTAGTGGGCTACACCTTC.

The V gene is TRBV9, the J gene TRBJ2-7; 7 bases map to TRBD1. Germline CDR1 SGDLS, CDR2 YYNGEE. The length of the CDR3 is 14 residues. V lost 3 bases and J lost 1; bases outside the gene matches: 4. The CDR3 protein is CASSAGQWSYEQYF. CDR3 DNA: TGTGCCAGCAGCGCGGGACAGTGGTCCTACGAGCAGTACTTC.

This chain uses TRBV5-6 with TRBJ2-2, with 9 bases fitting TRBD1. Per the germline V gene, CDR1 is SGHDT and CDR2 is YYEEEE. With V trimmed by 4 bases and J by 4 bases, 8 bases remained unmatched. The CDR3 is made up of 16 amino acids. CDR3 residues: CASSPAETGGTGELFF. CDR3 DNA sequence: TGTGCCAGCAGCCCCGCGGAGACAGGGGGCACCGGGGAGCTGTTTTTT.

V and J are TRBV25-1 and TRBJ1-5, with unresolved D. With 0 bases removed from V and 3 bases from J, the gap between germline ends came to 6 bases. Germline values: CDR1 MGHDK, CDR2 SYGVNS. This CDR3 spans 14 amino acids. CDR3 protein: CASSEYRHNQPQHF. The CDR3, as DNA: TGTGCCAGCAGTGAATACAGGCACAATCAGCCCCAGCATTTT.

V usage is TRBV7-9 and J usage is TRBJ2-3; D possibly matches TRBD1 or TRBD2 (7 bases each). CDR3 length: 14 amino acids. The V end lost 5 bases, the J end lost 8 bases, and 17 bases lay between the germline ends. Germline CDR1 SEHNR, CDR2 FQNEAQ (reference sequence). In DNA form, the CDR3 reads TGTGCCAGCAGCCCACGACTAGCAGGGGGTACGCAGTATTTT. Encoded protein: CASSPRLAGGTQYF. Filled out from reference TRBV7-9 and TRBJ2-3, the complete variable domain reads DTGVSQNPRHKITKRGQNVTFRCDPISEHNRLYWYRQTLGQGPEFLTYFQNEAQLEKSRLLSDRFSAERPKGSFSTLEIQRTEQGDSAMYLCASSPRLAGGTQYFGPGTRLTVL.

CDR3 nucleotide sequence: TGTGCCAGCAGTACCCCCGGGACAGATATTTACAATGAGCAGTTCTTC. Translation gives CASSTPGTDIYNEQFF. This chain links TRBV27 with TRBJ2-1; 7 nucleotides agree with TRBD1. The CDR3 is 16 amino acids. Germline values: CDR1 MNHEY, CDR2 SMNVEV (reference sequence). V was clipped by 5 bases and J by 4 bases; unmatched bases: 11.

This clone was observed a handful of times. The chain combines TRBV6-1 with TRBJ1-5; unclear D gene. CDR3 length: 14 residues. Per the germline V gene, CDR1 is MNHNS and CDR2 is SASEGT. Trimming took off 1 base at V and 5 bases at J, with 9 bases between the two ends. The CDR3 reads CASSEEGWHQPQHF. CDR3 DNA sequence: TGTGCCAGCAGTGAAGAAGGGTGGCATCAGCCCCAGCATTTT.

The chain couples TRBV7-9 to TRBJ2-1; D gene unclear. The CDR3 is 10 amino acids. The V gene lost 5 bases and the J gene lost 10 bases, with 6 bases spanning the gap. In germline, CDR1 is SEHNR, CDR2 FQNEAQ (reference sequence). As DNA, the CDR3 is TGTGCCAGCAGCGATGACGAGCAGTTCTTC. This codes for CASSDDEQFF.

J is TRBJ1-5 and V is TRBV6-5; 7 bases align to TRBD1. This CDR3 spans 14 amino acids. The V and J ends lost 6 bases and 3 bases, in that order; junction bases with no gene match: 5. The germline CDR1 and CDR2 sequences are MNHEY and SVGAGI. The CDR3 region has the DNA TGTGCCAGCAGCCGAGACAGGGACAATCAGCCCCAGCATTTT. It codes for CASSRDRDNQPQHF.

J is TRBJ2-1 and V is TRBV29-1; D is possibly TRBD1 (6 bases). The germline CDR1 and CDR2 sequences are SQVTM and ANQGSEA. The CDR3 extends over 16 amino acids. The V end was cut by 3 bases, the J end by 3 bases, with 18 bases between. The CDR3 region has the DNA TGCAGCGTTGAGGGGAAGGAACAGGGTCACTACAATGAGCAGTTCTTC. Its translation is CSVEGKEQGHYNEQFF.

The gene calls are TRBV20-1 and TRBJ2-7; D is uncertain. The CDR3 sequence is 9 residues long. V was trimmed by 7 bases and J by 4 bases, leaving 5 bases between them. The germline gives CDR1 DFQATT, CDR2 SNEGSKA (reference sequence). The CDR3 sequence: CSVGYEQYF. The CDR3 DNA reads TGCAGTGTAGGATACGAGCAGTACTTC.

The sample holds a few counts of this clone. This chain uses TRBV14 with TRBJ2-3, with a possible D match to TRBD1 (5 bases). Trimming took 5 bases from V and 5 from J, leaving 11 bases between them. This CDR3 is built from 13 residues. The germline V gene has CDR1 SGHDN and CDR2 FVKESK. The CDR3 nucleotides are TGTGCCAGCAGCTCTCTAGGGGTAGATACGCAGTATTTT. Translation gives CASSSLGVDTQYF.

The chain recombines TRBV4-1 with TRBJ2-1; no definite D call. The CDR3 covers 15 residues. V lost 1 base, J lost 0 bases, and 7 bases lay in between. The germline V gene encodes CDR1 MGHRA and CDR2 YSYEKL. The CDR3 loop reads CASSQAVSSYNEQFF. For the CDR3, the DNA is TGCGCCAGCAGCCAAGCGGTGAGCTCCTACAATGAGCAGTTCTTC.

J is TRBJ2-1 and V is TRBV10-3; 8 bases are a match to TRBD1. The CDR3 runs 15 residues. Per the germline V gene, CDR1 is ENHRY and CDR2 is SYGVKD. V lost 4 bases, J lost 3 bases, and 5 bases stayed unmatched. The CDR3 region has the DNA TGTGCCATCAGTGCCCGACAGGGGCACTACAATGAGCAGTTCTTC. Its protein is CAISARQGHYNEQFF.

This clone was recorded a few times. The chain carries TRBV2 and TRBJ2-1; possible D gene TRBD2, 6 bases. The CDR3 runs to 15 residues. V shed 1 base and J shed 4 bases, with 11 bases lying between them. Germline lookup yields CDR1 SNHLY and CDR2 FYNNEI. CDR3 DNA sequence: TGTGCCAGCAGTGAAGGAGGAGGGCCTTACAATGAGCAGTTCTTC. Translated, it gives CASSEGGGPYNEQFF.

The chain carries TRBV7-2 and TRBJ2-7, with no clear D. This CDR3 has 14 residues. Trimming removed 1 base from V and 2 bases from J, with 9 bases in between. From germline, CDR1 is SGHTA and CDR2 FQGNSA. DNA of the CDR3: TGTGCCAGCAGCTTAGTAGGCACAGCCTACGAGCAGTACTTC. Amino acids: CASSLVGTAYEQYF.